The clone carrying this T cell receptor (beta chain) was seen a handful of times. Its target is not known. Described treatment: around 19 received Ad26.COV2.S at low or high dose, single or two shots; about five received placebo; per-sample allocation not given. Material that was analyzed had been drawn on day 63 after the first vaccine or placebo injection. Vaccination employed an Ad26 vector expressing the Wuhan-strain SARS-CoV-2 spike. The CDR3 extends over 14 amino acids. The germline CDR1 and CDR2 sequences are MNHEY and SMNVEV (reference sequence). Trimming took 2 bases from V and 8 from J, leaving 10 bases between them. This entry comes from a study of Ad26.COV2.S vaccination and SARS-CoV-2 variants. Study-level findings and limits: Non-spike TCR breadth did not differ much between vaccine and placebo recipients.

Using immunoSEQ multiplex PCR, the repertoire was profiled, and TCRdb retains in-frame clones only, with some absent. The sample lists a few hundred thousand clones, about 89% occurring once. This receptor was obtained from a person between 18 and 65 years old who received the Ad26.COV2.S COVID-19 vaccine or a placebo. V and J are TRBV27 and TRBJ1-6; no definite D call. The sequencing used peripheral blood, collected in a trial of Ad26.COV2.S vaccine versus placebo. The CDR3 here is CASSLGLKYSPLHF. The CDR3 DNA follows: TGTGCCAGCAGTTTAGGCCTCAAATATTCACCCCTCCACTTT.